This passage covers 19 T cell receptor beta chains from one sample sequenced in a study of blood T cell repertoires in COVID-19 (dated by TCRdb to between 2020 and 2021). Library preparation used the immunoSEQ multiplex PCR assay. Held by TCRdb, this immuneACCESS table contains in-frame sequences only and omits some clones. Under half of the omission traces to an unresolved V gene where checked; the cause of the rest is unknown. For this sample there are 200,000 or so clones; 86% appear just once. The ten top clones hold around 3.5% of the sample. Sequenced: PBMCs or T cells enriched from blood (not recorded which). The receptor source for this set is a woman in her thirties or forties with acute COVID-19.

This chain uses TRBV19 with TRBJ2-1; 7 bases match TRBD2. The V gene end was trimmed by 6 bases and the J gene end by 0 bases; junction bases not matched to a gene: 8. The germline V gene encodes CDR1 LNHDA and CDR2 SQIVND (reference sequence). The CDR3 consists of 16 residues. The CDR3 coding sequence is TGTGCCAGTAGCCCCCTAGCGGCGAGCTCCTACAATGAGCAGTTCTTC. This sequence encodes CASSPLAASSYNEQFF.

The V gene is TRBV7-9, the J gene TRBJ2-7, with 7 nucleotides matching TRBD2. Unmatched junction bases numbered 3, after V lost 5 bases and J lost 2 bases. Germline CDR1 SEHNR, CDR2 FQNEAQ (reference sequence). The CDR3 sequence is 13 residues long. CDR3 sequence (DNA): TGTGCCAGCAGCCCCAGCGGGGCCTACGAGCAGTACGTC. Encoded protein: CASSPSGAYEQYV.

The V call is TRBV7-9, the J call TRBJ1-6; no definite D call. Trimming stripped 4 bases from V and 0 bases from J, with 10 bases between. The CDR3 spans 16 residues. Germline CDR1 is SEHNR and CDR2 is FQNEAQ (reference sequence). As DNA, the CDR3 is TGTGCCAGCAGCTCCGCAACCGGCTCCTATAATTCACCCCTCCACTTT. It codes for CASSSATGSYNSPLHF.

This rearrangement joins TRBV30 to TRBJ1-1; 8 nucleotides line up with TRBD1. Germline CDR1 and CDR2: GTSNPN and SVGIG (reference sequence). The trim removed 5 bases at V and 7 bases at J, leaving 12 bases unmatched. This CDR3 is 14 amino acids long. The CDR3 DNA is TGTGCCTGGGGCTTGACAGGGGAATATAATGAAGCTTTCTTT. Translating it yields CAWGLTGEYNEAFF.

The chain uses TRBV19 and TRBJ2-5; 7 nucleotides match TRBD1. J was trimmed by 2 bases and V by 5 bases; bases with no gene match: 2. The V gene's germline CDR1 is LNHDA and CDR2 SQIVND (reference sequence). CDR3 length: 13 amino acids. In DNA form, the CDR3 reads TGTGCCAGTAGTGACAGGGAACAAGAGACCCAGTACTTC. Translation gives CASSDREQETQYF.

In its sample, this clone was seen a few times. The chain joins TRBV5-5 to TRBJ1-4, with 8 bases matching TRBD1. Per the germline V gene, CDR1 is SGHKS and CDR2 is YYEKEE (reference sequence). V shed 3 bases, J shed 8 bases, and the junction held 6 bases outside the gene matches. The CDR3 runs 14 residues. This CDR3 reads CASSSETGVEKLFF. In nucleotides, the CDR3 is TGTGCCAGCAGCTCCGAGACAGGGGTGGAAAAACTGTTTTTT.

The gene calls are TRBV6-4 and TRBJ1-1; D not certain. Trimming left V 4 bases short and J 2 bases short, with 8 bases between. Per the germline V gene, CDR1 is MRHNA and CDR2 is SNTAGT. The CDR3 runs 13 residues. The CDR3 is CASSATLNTEAFF. As DNA, the CDR3 is TGTGCCAGCAGTGCTACACTAAACACTGAAGCTTTCTTT.

The chain joins TRBV7-8 to TRBJ1-5; possibly TRBD1 for D (5 bases). This CDR3 is 15 amino acids long. CDR1 is SGHVS, CDR2 FQNEAQ, per germline. Trimming cost V 2 bases and J 2 bases, with 10 bases left between them. The CDR3 DNA follows: TGTGCCAGCAGCTTATCCAGGGTCGGCAATCAGCCCCAGCATTTT. Protein product: CASSLSRVGNQPQHF.

This clone was seen just once. The V gene is TRBV19, the J gene TRBJ2-6, with D perhaps TRBD2 (5 bases). The germline gives CDR1 LNHDA, CDR2 SQIVND (reference sequence). There are 15 residues in the CDR3. V dropped 6 bases and J dropped 2 bases, with 11 bases sitting between them. The CDR3 region is CASSPRVTGANVLTF. CDR3 nucleotides: TGTGCCAGTAGCCCGAGGGTAACTGGGGCCAACGTCCTGACTTTC.

The chain couples TRBV19 to TRBJ1-2, with TRBD1 as a possible D gene (6 bases). Germline CDR1 LNHDA, CDR2 SQIVND (reference sequence). The V end was cut by 5 bases, the J end by 4 bases, with 11 bases between. This CDR3 contains 13 residues. The CDR3 loop reads CASSARTVYGYTF. Here the CDR3 DNA reads TGTGCCAGTAGTGCCCGGACAGTCTATGGCTACACCTTC.

The gene calls are TRBV3-1 (or the pseudogene TRBV3-2) and TRBJ1-1, with a tentative D call TRBD1 (6 bases). Germline V lookup: CDR1 LGHDT, CDR2 YNNKEL (reference sequence). This CDR3 is built from 15 residues. V lost 2 bases, J lost 4 bases, and 14 bases lay in between. In DNA form, the CDR3 reads TGTGCCAGCAGCCAACCGGACAGACTGATCACTGAAGCTTTCTTT. Amino acid sequence: CASSQPDRLITEAFF.

The rearrangement joins TRBV25-1 to TRBJ1-2; D possibly corresponds to TRBD1 (6 bases). Germline lookup yields CDR1 MGHDK and CDR2 SYGVNS. The CDR3 contains 17 residues. Trimming took 5 bases from V and 4 from J, leaving 23 bases between them. The CDR3 sequence is CASSRYEDSHFSYGYTF. CDR3 in DNA: TGTGCCAGCAGTAGGTACGAGGACAGCCATTTTTCCTATGGCTACACCTTC.

This clone was counted only a few times. The V and J genes are TRBV4-1 and TRBJ2-1; 9 nucleotides align to TRBD1. The CDR3 sequence is 17 residues long. J gave up 1 base and V 0 bases, and 4 bases lay outside the gene matches. Germline CDR1 is MGHRA and CDR2 is YSYEKL. CDR3 sequence: CASSQDWGTGSYNEQFF. As DNA, the CDR3 is TGCGCCAGCAGCCAAGATTGGGGGACAGGGTCCTACAATGAGCAGTTCTTC.

This sequence joins TRBV24-1 and TRBJ2-2; tentative D call: TRBD1 (5 bases). The CDR3 loop spans 15 amino acids. The V and J ends lost 3 bases and 4 bases respectively, with 11 bases between them. Germline V gives CDR1 KGHDR, CDR2 SFDVKD. This CDR3 is CATSDPGQSTGELFF. The CDR3 DNA reads TGTGCCACCAGTGATCCCGGACAAAGCACCGGGGAGCTGTTTTTT.

The genes are TRBV7-2 and TRBJ2-1, with 7 positions matching TRBD1. V dropped 1 base and J dropped 9; count of bases not matched to a gene: 3. The CDR3 extends over 13 amino acids. In germline, CDR1 is SGHTA, CDR2 FQGNSA. The CDR3 DNA follows: TGTGCCAGCAGCTTAGGAGGGGGCACTGAGCAGTTCTTC. Translating gives CASSLGGGTEQFF.

This sequence joins TRBV7-9 and TRBJ2-5; 7 bases align to TRBD2. Losses at the gene ends were 7 bases for V and 1 base for J; bases not matched to a gene: 12. The CDR3 sequence is 16 residues long. Germline CDR1 and CDR2: SEHNR and FQNEAQ (reference sequence). CDR3: CASNPGGSGLQETQYF. The CDR3 nucleotides are TGTGCCAGCAACCCCGGGGGTAGCGGGCTCCAAGAGACCCAGTACTTC.

The rearrangement links TRBV7-8 to TRBJ1-4; D is unclear. With 5 bases removed from V and 0 bases from J, the gap between germline ends came to 13 bases. This CDR3 is built from 16 residues. Germline CDR1 is SGHVS and CDR2 is FQNEAQ. CDR3 protein: CASSPIGGSTNEKLFF. DNA of the CDR3: TGTGCCAGCAGCCCCATCGGCGGCTCAACTAATGAAAAACTGTTTTTT.

The chain has TRBV4-1 and TRBJ1-2; 8 bases line up with TRBD1. The V gene's germline CDR1 is MGHRA and CDR2 YSYEKL. The CDR3 totals 13 residues. Trimming at V came to 6 bases and at J to 6 bases, leaving 6 bases not matched to a gene. CDR3 loop: CASSGGQGNGYTF. The CDR3 nucleotides are TGCGCCAGCAGTGGAGGACAGGGCAATGGCTACACCTTC.

V usage is TRBV5-1 and J usage is TRBJ1-4, with TRBD1 matching 7 bases. V shed 0 bases, J shed 3 bases, and the junction held 2 bases outside the gene matches. The CDR3 covers 15 residues. Germline V gene data show CDR1 as SGHRS and CDR2 as YFSETQ. The CDR3 region has the DNA TGCGCCAGCAGCTTGGGGGGACAGCCTAATGAAAAACTGTTTTTT. Translation: CASSLGGQPNEKLFF.